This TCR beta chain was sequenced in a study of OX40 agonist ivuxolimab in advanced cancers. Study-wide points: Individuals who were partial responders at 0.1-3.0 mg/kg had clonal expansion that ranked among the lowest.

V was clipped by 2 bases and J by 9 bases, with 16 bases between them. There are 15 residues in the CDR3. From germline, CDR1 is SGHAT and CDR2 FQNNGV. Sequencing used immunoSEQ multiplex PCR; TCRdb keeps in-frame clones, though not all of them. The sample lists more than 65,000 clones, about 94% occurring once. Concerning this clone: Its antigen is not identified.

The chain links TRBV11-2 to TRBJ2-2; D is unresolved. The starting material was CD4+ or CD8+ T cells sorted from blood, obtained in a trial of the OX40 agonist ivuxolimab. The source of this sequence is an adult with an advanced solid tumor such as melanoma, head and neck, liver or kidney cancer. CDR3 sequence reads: CASSLRIDSPRELFF. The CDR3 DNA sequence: TGTGCCAGCAGCTTAAGGATCGATTCCCCCCGGGAGCTGTTTTTT.